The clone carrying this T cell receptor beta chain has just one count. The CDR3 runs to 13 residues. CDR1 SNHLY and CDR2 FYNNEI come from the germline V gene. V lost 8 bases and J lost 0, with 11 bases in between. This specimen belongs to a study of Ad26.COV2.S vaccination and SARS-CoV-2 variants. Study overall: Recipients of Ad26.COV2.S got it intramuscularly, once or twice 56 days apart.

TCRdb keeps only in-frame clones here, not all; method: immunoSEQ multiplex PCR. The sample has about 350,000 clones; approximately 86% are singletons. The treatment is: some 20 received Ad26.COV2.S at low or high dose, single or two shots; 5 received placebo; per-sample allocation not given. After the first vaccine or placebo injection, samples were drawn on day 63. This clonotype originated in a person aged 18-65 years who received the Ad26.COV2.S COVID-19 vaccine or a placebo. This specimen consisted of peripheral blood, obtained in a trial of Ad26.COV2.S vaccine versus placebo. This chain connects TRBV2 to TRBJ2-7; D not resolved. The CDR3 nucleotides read TGTGCCAGCTTTTATAGGGTCTCCTACGAGCAGTACTTC. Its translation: CASFYRVSYEQYF. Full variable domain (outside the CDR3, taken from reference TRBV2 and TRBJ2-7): EPEVTQTPSHQVTQMGQEVILRCVPISNHLYFYWYRQILGQKVEFLVSFYNNEISEKSEIFDDQFSVERPDGSNFTLKIRSTKLEDSAMYFCASFYRVSYEQYFGPGTRLTVT.